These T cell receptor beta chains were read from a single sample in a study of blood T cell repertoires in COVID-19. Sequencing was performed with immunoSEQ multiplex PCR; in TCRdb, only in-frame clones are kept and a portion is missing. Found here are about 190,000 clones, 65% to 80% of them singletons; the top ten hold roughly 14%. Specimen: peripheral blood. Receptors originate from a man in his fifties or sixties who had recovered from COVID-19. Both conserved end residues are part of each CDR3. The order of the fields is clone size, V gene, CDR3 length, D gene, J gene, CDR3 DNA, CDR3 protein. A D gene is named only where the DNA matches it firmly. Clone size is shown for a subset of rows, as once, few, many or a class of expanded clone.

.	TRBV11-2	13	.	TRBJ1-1	TGTGCCAGCAGCTTAGAAAGAGTTAGTGAAGCTTTCTTT	CASSLERVSEAFF
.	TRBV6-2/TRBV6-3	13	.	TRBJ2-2	TGTGCCAGCAGTTATAGCGTACCCGGGGAGCTGTTTTTT	CASSYSVPGELFF
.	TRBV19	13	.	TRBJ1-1	TGTGCCAGTAGTGGGACAAGGGGGACTGAAGCTTTCTTT	CASSGTRGTEAFF
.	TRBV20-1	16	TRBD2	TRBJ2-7	TGCAGTGCCAGTGGGACTAGCGGGAGGGTCAGCGACGAGCAGTACTTC	CSASGTSGRVSDEQYF
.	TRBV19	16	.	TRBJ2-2	TGTGCCAGTAGTATAGATCGTTGGGTGCGGGCCGGGGAGCTGTTTTTT	CASSIDRWVRAGELFF
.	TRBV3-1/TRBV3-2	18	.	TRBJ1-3	TGTGCCAGCAGCCAAGGCCTCGTCCGGAGTAATTCGGGAAACACCATATATTTT	CASSQGLVRSNSGNTIYF
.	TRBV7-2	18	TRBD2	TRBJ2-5	TGTGCCAGCAGCTTAGGGACTAGCGGGAGGGCACGTGGAGAGACCCAGTACTTC	CASSLGTSGRARGETQYF
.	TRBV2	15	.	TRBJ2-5	TGTGCCAGCAGTGAACAAGTTACCAGGGGAGAGACCCAGTACTTC	CASSEQVTRGETQYF
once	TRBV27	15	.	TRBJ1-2	TGTGCCAGCAGTTTAAGCGTGGGGCTTCACTATGGCTACACCTTC	CASSLSVGLHYGYTF
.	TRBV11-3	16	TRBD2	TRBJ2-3	TGTGCCAGCAGCTGGGGGACTAGCGGGCTCACAGATACGCAGTATTTT	CASSWGTSGLTDTQYF
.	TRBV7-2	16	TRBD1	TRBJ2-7	TGTGCCAGCAGCTTAGTAGGGACAGGGCTCTCCTACGAGCAGTACTTC	CASSLVGTGLSYEQYF
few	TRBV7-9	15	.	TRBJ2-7	TGTGCCAGCAGCTTAGGATTTCTGGCAGATTACGAGCAGTACTTC	CASSLGFLADYEQYF